The 23 T cell receptor beta chains below were found in one sample sequenced in a study of blood T cell repertoires in COVID-19. Clones were read by immunoSEQ multiplex PCR, and TCRdb kept only the in-frame ones, dropping some. Here the sample spans roughly 280,000 clones, 75% to 90% being singletons. The sequenced material came from PBMCs or T cells enriched from blood (not recorded which). These receptors came from a woman aged 25 to 39 with acute COVID-19.

The rearrangement links TRBV28 to TRBJ2-7, with 12 nucleotides matching TRBD1. Germline CDR1 MDHEN, CDR2 SYDVKM. The CDR3 loop spans 15 amino acids. The ends lost 6 bases at V and 5 bases at J; junction bases unmatched: 8. Here the CDR3 reads CASRITGTGGNEQYF. CDR3 nucleotides: TGTGCCAGCAGGATCACCGGGACAGGGGGCAACGAGCAGTACTTC.

The genes are TRBV19 and TRBJ1-1, with TRBD1 matching 10 bases. Germline CDR1 and CDR2: LNHDA and SQIVND (reference sequence). The CDR3 runs to 13 residues. The V gene end was trimmed by 4 bases and the J gene end by 7 bases; junction bases not matched to a gene: 3. CDR3 sequence reads: CASSSGTGDEAFF. The CDR3 DNA reads as TGTGCCAGTAGTAGCGGGACAGGGGATGAAGCTTTCTTT.

The rearrangement links TRBV10-2 to TRBJ1-3; the match to TRBD1 covers 9 bases. Germline values: CDR1 WSHSY, CDR2 SAAADI. The CDR3 has 16 residues. Trimming at V came to 5 bases and at J to 4 bases, leaving 9 bases not matched to a gene. This CDR3 reads CASSPGTGNPGNTIYF. For the CDR3, the DNA is TGCGCCAGCAGTCCCGGGACAGGGAATCCGGGAAACACCATATATTTT.

J is TRBJ2-1 and V is TRBV7-9, with 13 bases fitting TRBD2. CDR3 size: 15 residues. In germline, CDR1 is SEHNR, CDR2 FQNEAQ (reference sequence). Trimming cost V 4 bases and J 8 bases; bases outside gene matches: 5. The CDR3 region has the DNA TGTGCCAGCAGCTCCGGGACTAGCGGGACCGATGAGCAGTTCTTC. Amino acid sequence: CASSSGTSGTDEQFF.

This clone was seen a few times. V and J are TRBV9 and TRBJ2-1; 13 bases match TRBD2. CDR3 size: 17 residues. V lost 3 bases, J lost 2 bases, and 5 bases stayed unmatched. Germline-derived CDR1 and CDR2 are SGDLS and YYNGEE. Here the CDR3 reads CASSARTSGRTYNEQFF. CDR3 coding DNA: TGTGCCAGCAGCGCCAGGACTAGCGGGAGAACCTACAATGAGCAGTTCTTC.

J is TRBJ1-5 and V is TRBV23-1, with 7 bases that match TRBD1. TRBV23-1 is an ORF, and what it does is uncertain. Trimming cost V 9 bases and J 3 bases; bases outside gene matches: 8. The CDR3 has 14 amino acids. The CDR3 sequence: CASTLDRVNQPQHF. CDR3 DNA: TGCGCCAGTACTCTAGACAGGGTCAATCAGCCCCAGCATTTT.

The chain couples TRBV13 to TRBJ1-3; TRBD1 is a possible D gene (6 bases). V was pared by 4 bases and J by 3 bases, with 16 bases between. Looked up from germline, CDR1 is PRHDT and CDR2 is FYEKMQ (reference sequence). This CDR3 has 16 residues. The DNA of the CDR3 is TGTGCCAGCAGCTGGGGTACAGGGAGTGGTGGAAACACCATATATTTT. This sequence encodes CASSWGTGSGGNTIYF.

This clone showed up just once. J is TRBJ2-3 and V is TRBV19, with 14 bases lining up with TRBD2. The CDR3 length is 16 residues. Germline lookup yields CDR1 LNHDA and CDR2 SQIVND (reference sequence). V lost 1 base to trimming and J lost 5 bases; unmatched junction nucleotides: 2. The CDR3 region has the DNA TGTGCCAGTAGTATAGGGGGACTAGCGGGAGAAGATACGCAGTATTTT. This encodes CASSIGGLAGEDTQYF.

The chain is built from TRBV5-4 and TRBJ2-2, with D perhaps matching TRBD2 (5 bases). Per germline, CDR1 SGHNT and CDR2 YYREEE (reference sequence). The CDR3 spans 15 residues. Trimming removed 2 bases from V and 1 base from J, with 9 bases in between. The CDR3 sequence is CASSFGLVNTGELFF. In DNA, the CDR3 is TGTGCCAGCAGCTTTGGACTCGTGAACACCGGGGAGCTGTTTTTT.

This clone was detected a few times. J is TRBJ1-3 and V is TRBV28, with D uncertain. With 5 bases removed from V and 0 bases from J, the gap between germline ends came to 11 bases. Germline V gene data show CDR1 as MDHEN and CDR2 as SYDVKM. The CDR3 length is 15 residues. The CDR3 sequence is CASSPRGSSGNTIYF. The CDR3 bases are TGTGCCAGCAGTCCCCGCGGGAGCTCTGGAAACACCATATATTTT.

The chain employs TRBV28 and TRBJ2-1; 13 bases fit TRBD2. V was clipped by 5 bases and J by 5 bases; unmatched bases: 3. Germline loops: CDR1 MDHEN, CDR2 SYDVKM. The CDR3 runs 15 residues. In DNA form, the CDR3 reads TGTGCCAGCAGTCCCGGACTAGCGGGAGACAATGAGCAGTTCTTC. As protein: CASSPGLAGDNEQFF.

This clone was found a few times. The CDR3 loop reads CASSPIETYEQYF. The CDR3 region has the DNA TGTGCCAGCAGCCCAATCGAGACTTACGAGCAGTACTTC. The V and J genes are TRBV7-9 and TRBJ2-7; D is ambiguous. Germline lookup yields CDR1 SEHNR and CDR2 FQNEAQ (reference sequence). Trimming took 5 bases from V and 4 from J, leaving 12 bases between them. The CDR3 covers 13 residues.

The chain employs TRBV23-1 and TRBJ1-6; 9 nucleotides agree with TRBD1. TRBV23-1 is recorded as an ORF, its role being uncertain. The junction had 26 bases not matched to a gene; V was cut back by 0 bases and J by 5 bases. This CDR3 is 24 amino acids long. The CDR3 protein is CASSQSWQIVQTLWGQGNNSPLHF. In DNA, the CDR3 is TGCGCCAGCAGTCAATCGTGGCAGATTGTCCAAACATTGTGGGGACAGGGTAATAATTCACCCCTCCACTTT.

The chain couples TRBV6-5 to TRBJ1-1; TRBD1 matches at 8 bases. Germline assignment: CDR1 MNHEY and CDR2 SVGAGI. Unmatched junction bases numbered 6, after V lost 6 bases and J lost 0 bases. The CDR3 runs to 15 residues. The CDR3 sequence: CASSQTGAMNTEAFF. The DNA of the CDR3 is TGTGCCAGCAGCCAGACAGGGGCAATGAACACTGAAGCTTTCTTT.

V gene TRBV10-2 combines with J gene TRBJ2-3; the D gene is possibly TRBD1 (5 bases). The germline gives CDR1 WSHSY, CDR2 SAAADI. CDR3 length: 14 residues. V was clipped by 2 bases and J by 6 bases, with 12 bases between them. CDR3 DNA: TGCGCCAGCAGTGAGAGACAGCTAGGGGATACGCAGTATTTT. This translates into CASSERQLGDTQYF.

The chain has TRBV7-2 and TRBJ2-1; 8 bases map to TRBD2. Per germline, CDR1 SGHTA and CDR2 FQGNSA. J gave up 13 bases and V 5 bases, and 13 bases lay outside the gene matches. This CDR3 region has 14 residues. CDR3 DNA sequence: TGTGCCAGCAGCCCGCACAGGCAAGCGGGAGAACAGTTCTTC. It translates to CASSPHRQAGEQFF.

This sequence joins TRBV7-2 and TRBJ2-7, with 9 bases identical to TRBD1. CDR1 is SGHTA, CDR2 FQGNSA, per germline. V lost 5 bases, J lost 3 bases, and 5 bases stayed unmatched. The CDR3 spans 14 residues. The CDR3 protein is CASSRRQGDYEQYF. CDR3 sequence (DNA): TGTGCCAGCAGCAGGCGACAGGGGGACTACGAGCAGTACTTC.

The chain recombines TRBV5-1 with TRBJ2-1; D gene ambiguous. The CDR3 is 15 amino acids. Germline V gene lookup returns CDR1 SGHRS and CDR2 YFSETQ. Trimming removed 2 bases at V and 2 bases at J, with 11 bases between. The DNA for the CDR3 is TGCGCCAGCAGCTTCGACACTCAAACCTACAATGAGCAGTTCTTC. Translation gives CASSFDTQTYNEQFF.

The V call is TRBV4-1, the J call TRBJ1-1, with TRBD1 identical over 11 bases. CDR1 is MGHRA, CDR2 YSYEKL, per germline. The trim removed 3 bases at V and 3 bases at J, leaving 6 bases unmatched. The CDR3 totals 16 residues. The chain's CDR3 is CASSQLGQGADTEAFF. Here the CDR3 DNA reads TGCGCCAGCAGCCAGCTTGGACAGGGGGCCGACACTGAAGCTTTCTTT.

V usage is TRBV27 and J usage is TRBJ2-7; 10 positions agree with TRBD2. The V and J ends lost 6 bases and 6 bases, in that order; junction bases with no gene match: 8. The germline CDR1 and CDR2 sequences are MNHEY and SMNVEV (reference sequence). This CDR3 region has 14 residues. CDR3: CASSEASGSFEQYF. CDR3 nucleotides: TGTGCCAGCAGCGAGGCTAGCGGGAGTTTCGAGCAGTACTTC.

V usage is TRBV7-2 and J usage is TRBJ2-3; 9 bases align to TRBD2. The CDR3 loop spans 16 amino acids. Germline assignment: CDR1 SGHTA and CDR2 FQGNSA. With V trimmed by 1 base and J by 3 bases, 5 bases remained unmatched. The CDR3 reads CASSLGSGSMTDTQYF. DNA of the CDR3: TGTGCCAGCAGCTTAGGTAGCGGGAGTATGACAGATACGCAGTATTTT. Looking up the rest from reference TRBV7-2 and TRBJ2-3 gives the full variable domain: GAGVSQSPSNKVTEKGKDVELRCDPISGHTALYWYRQSLGQGLEFLIYFQGNSAPDKSGLPSDRFSAERTGGSVSTLTIQRTQQEDSAVYLCASSLGSGSMTDTQYFGPGTRLTVL.

This chain links TRBV7-2 with TRBJ2-1; D gene uncertain. From germline, CDR1 is SGHTA and CDR2 FQGNSA. Trimming pared 2 bases from V and 12 bases from J, leaving 20 bases between. CDR3 size: 15 residues. Written as DNA, the CDR3 is TGTGCCAGCAGCTTACTATTGATCGAGGCTCACCTGCAGTTCTTC. Translating it yields CASSLLLIEAHLQFF.

The chain uses TRBV2 and TRBJ1-6, with a tentative D call TRBD1 (5 bases). The V end was cut by 2 bases, the J end by 10 bases, with 18 bases between. The CDR3 sequence is 16 residues long. The germline gives CDR1 SNHLY, CDR2 FYNNEI. CDR3 sequence reads: CASSEWGGVFRSPLHF. The DNA of the CDR3 is TGTGCCAGCAGTGAATGGGGGGGGGTATTTCGGTCACCCCTCCACTTT. Full variable domain (outside the CDR3, taken from reference TRBV2 and TRBJ1-6): EPEVTQTPSHQVTQMGQEVILRCVPISNHLYFYWYRQILGQKVEFLVSFYNNEISEKSEIFDDQFSVERPDGSNFTLKIRSTKLEDSAMYFCASSEWGGVFRSPLHFGNGTRLTVT.